The 10 T cell receptor beta chains listed next were all sequenced from one sample in a study of blood T cell repertoires in COVID-19 (dated by TCRdb to the early 2020s). The protocol used for the library was the immunoSEQ multiplex PCR assay. TCRdb took over this immuneACCESS table, retaining in-frame rearrangements with V and J assigned. Such tables are incomplete; in checked studies, under half of the missing clones stem from an unresolved V gene, and the remainder is unexplained. This sample holds approximately 74,000 clones; 84% were observed only once. 36% of the sample comes from the top ten. Material for sequencing was peripheral blood. Receptors originate from a man aged 65-85 years with acute or convalescent COVID-19.

J is TRBJ2-5 and V is TRBV12-3 or TRBV12-4; D gene ambiguous. The CDR3 covers 13 residues. Trimming took 7 bases from V and 3 from J, leaving 12 bases between them. The CDR3 sequence: CASTLPYEETQYF. CDR3 bases: TGTGCCAGCACCCTCCCCTACGAAGAGACCCAGTACTTC.

Here the CDR3 reads CASSLIRTEAFF. As DNA, the CDR3 is TGTGCCAGCAGCTTGATCCGGACTGAAGCTTTCTTT. The V gene is TRBV5-5, the J gene TRBJ1-1; D is undetermined. Germline V lookup: CDR1 SGHKS, CDR2 YYEKEE (reference sequence). The length of the CDR3 is 12 residues. Between the trimmed V and J ends, which lost 1 base and 5 bases, there was a span of 6 bases.

The V call is TRBV7-3, the J call TRBJ2-1, with D unclear. The V gene's germline CDR1 is SGHTA and CDR2 FQGTGA. Between the trimmed V and J ends, which lost 2 bases and 6 bases, there was a span of 8 bases. The CDR3 length is 13 residues. DNA of the CDR3: TGTGCCAGCAGCTTAGGTGCGGTCAATGAGCAGTTCTTC. It yields the protein CASSLGAVNEQFF.

The rearrangement joins TRBV15 to TRBJ2-1, with TRBD2 identical over 8 bases. CDR1 LNHNV and CDR2 YYDKDF come from the germline V gene (reference sequence). V lost 0 bases to trimming and J lost 8 bases; unmatched junction nucleotides: 0. CDR3 length: 13 amino acids. The CDR3 here is CATSRDSGDEQFF. The CDR3 DNA is TGTGCCACCAGCAGAGATAGCGGGGATGAGCAGTTCTTC.

This sequence joins TRBV27 and TRBJ2-2, with TRBD1 matching over 7 bases. Germline CDR1 is MNHEY and CDR2 is SMNVEV (reference sequence). The CDR3 runs 14 residues. V shed 5 bases and J 3 bases; nucleotides not matched to a gene: 3. In DNA form, the CDR3 reads TGTGCCAGCAGTCTACAGGGGTACACCGGGGAGCTGTTTTTT. Translated, it gives CASSLQGYTGELFF.

This clone appeared a single time. This chain uses TRBV12-5 with TRBJ2-1, with 8 positions matching TRBD2. CDR3 size: 15 residues. The ends lost 7 bases at V and 2 bases at J; junction bases unmatched: 7. Germline V gene data show CDR1 as LGHNT and CDR2 as FRNRAP. DNA for the CDR3: TGTGCTAGTGCCCGGACTAGCTTGGCCTACAATGAGCAGTTCTTC. Translated: CASARTSLAYNEQFF.

J is TRBJ1-5 and V is TRBV19, with 9 bases lining up with TRBD1. Germline V gives CDR1 LNHDA, CDR2 SQIVND (reference sequence). The CDR3 has 15 residues. The trim removed 6 bases at V and 7 bases at J, leaving 10 bases unmatched. The CDR3 DNA is TGTGCCAGTAGAATTACAGGGGGCAAGGACCAGCCCCAGCATTTT. Residues: CASRITGGKDQPQHF. The full variable domain, with the rest looked up from reference TRBV19 and TRBJ1-5, is DGGITQSPKYLFRKEGQNVTLSCEQNLNHDAMYWYRQDPGQGLRLIYYSQIVNDFQKGDIAEGYSVSREKKESFPLTVTSAQKNPTAFYLCASRITGGKDQPQHFGDGTRLSIL.

This clone was counted a few times. The sample carries other DNA sequences with the same CDR3. J is TRBJ1-5 and V is TRBV5-4, with a weak D call TRBD1 (5 bases). Germline V gene data show CDR1 as SGHNT and CDR2 as YYREEE (reference sequence). The V end was cut by 0 bases, the J end by 1 base, with 8 bases between. The CDR3 consists of 15 residues. CDR3 protein: CASSLGGRSNQPQHF. CDR3 in DNA: TGTGCCAGCAGCTTGGGGGGCAGGAGCAATCAGCCCCAGCATTTT.

This clone was seen a handful of times. This chain links TRBV11-2 with TRBJ2-3, with D maybe TRBD2 (7 bases). Trimming removed 4 bases from V and 7 bases from J, with 12 bases in between. The germline gives CDR1 SGHAT, CDR2 FQNNGV. This CDR3 has 13 amino acids. This CDR3 reads CASSSAGAYTQYF. The CDR3 coding sequence is TGTGCCAGCAGCTCCGCGGGGGCTTATACGCAGTATTTT.

The V call is TRBV10-3, the J call TRBJ1-1; 8 bases align to TRBD1. Germline CDR1 is ENHRY and CDR2 is SYGVKD. CDR3 length: 11 amino acids. V lost 6 bases, J lost 10 bases, and 4 bases stayed unmatched. The chain's CDR3 is CAIRETGGAFF. The CDR3 DNA reads as TGTGCCATCAGAGAAACAGGGGGAGCTTTCTTT.